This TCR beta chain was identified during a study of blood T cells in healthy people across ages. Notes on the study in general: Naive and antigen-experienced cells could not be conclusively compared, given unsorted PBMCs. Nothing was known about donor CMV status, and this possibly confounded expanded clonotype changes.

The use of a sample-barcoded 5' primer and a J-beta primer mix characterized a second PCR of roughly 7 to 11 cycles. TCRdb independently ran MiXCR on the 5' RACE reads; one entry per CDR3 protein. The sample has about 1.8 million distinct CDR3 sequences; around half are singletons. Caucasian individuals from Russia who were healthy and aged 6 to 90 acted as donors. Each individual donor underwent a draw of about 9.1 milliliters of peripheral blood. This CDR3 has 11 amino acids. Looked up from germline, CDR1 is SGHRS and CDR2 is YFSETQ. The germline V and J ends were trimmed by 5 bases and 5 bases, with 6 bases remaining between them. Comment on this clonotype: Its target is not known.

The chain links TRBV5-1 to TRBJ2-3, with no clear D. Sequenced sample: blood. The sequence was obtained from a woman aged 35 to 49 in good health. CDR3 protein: CASRVEDTQYF. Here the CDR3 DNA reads TGCGCCAGCAGGGTTGAAGATACGCAGTATTTT. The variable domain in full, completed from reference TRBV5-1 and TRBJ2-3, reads KAGVTQTPRYLIKTRGQQVTLSCSPISGHRSVSWYQQTPGQGLQFLFEYFSETQRNKGNFPGRFSGRQFSNSRSEMNVSTLELGDSALYLCASRVEDTQYFGPGTRLTVL.